What follows are 5 T cell receptor beta chains derived from one specimen sequenced in a study of cytomegalovirus exposure and HLA in healthy donors. PCR amplification relied on 60 Vbeta primers (plus 13 Jbeta primers). Produced via immunoSEQ multiplex PCR; TCRdb's table is partial and in-frame only. Here the sample spans 140,000 to 150,000 clones, around 80% being singletons. The sample was PBMCs. Receptors were obtained from a man aged 40-50 years in good health and CMV-seropositive.

The V and J genes are TRBV7-2 and TRBJ2-1; 12 bases are shared with TRBD2. The ends lost 2 bases at V and 0 bases at J; junction bases unmatched: 8. The CDR3 has 19 amino acids. Germline V gene data show CDR1 as SGHTA and CDR2 as FQGNSA. The CDR3 protein is CASSLIPSGRASSYNEQFF. The DNA for the CDR3 is TGTGCCAGCAGCTTAATTCCTAGCGGGAGGGCGAGCTCCTACAATGAGCAGTTCTTC.

The chain links TRBV6-1 to TRBJ2-5; 7 nucleotides agree with TRBD2. Germline loops: CDR1 MNHNS, CDR2 SASEGT. CDR3 length: 15 amino acids. V lost 10 bases to trimming and J lost 7 bases; unmatched junction nucleotides: 18. The CDR3 DNA reads as TGTGCCACCCTCCCGGGGGGAGCGCCCAGTGTGACCCAGTACTTC. Protein: CATLPGGAPSVTQYF.

The CDR3 DNA reads TGTGCCAGCAGCTTGGACGGGAGCGACGAGCAGTACTTC. This encodes CASSLDGSDEQYF. This sequence joins TRBV5-4 and TRBJ2-7, with TRBD2 as a possible D gene (6 bases). With 0 bases removed from V and 5 bases from J, the gap between germline ends came to 9 bases. This CDR3 spans 13 amino acids. Germline CDR1 reads SGHNT; CDR2 reads YYREEE (reference sequence).

The rearrangement links TRBV5-1 to TRBJ1-3; no clear D gene. The CDR3 length is 16 residues. Germline CDR1 SGHRS, CDR2 YFSETQ. The V gene lost 4 bases and the J gene lost 0 bases, with 14 bases spanning the gap. The CDR3 bases are TGCGCCAGCAGCCCCGGGGTTTTGGGCTCTGGAAACACCATATATTTT. Residues: CASSPGVLGSGNTIYF. Filled out from reference TRBV5-1 and TRBJ1-3, the complete variable domain reads KAGVTQTPRYLIKTRGQQVTLSCSPISGHRSVSWYQQTPGQGLQFLFEYFSETQRNKGNFPGRFSGRQFSNSRSEMNVSTLELGDSALYLCASSPGVLGSGNTIYFGEGSWLTVV.

On this clone itself: A junction boundary mismatches the germline segment, possibly from a read error. V usage is TRBV7-9 and J usage is TRBJ2-1; no definite D call. There are 12 residues in the CDR3. The germline gives CDR1 SEHNR, CDR2 FQNEAQ (reference sequence). The CDR3 spells CSSSFSEVEQFF. Written as DNA, the CDR3 is TGTTCCAGCAGCTTTAGTGAGGTTGAGCAGTTCTTC.